Listed here is a single T cell receptor beta chain. Donors showed nominal health when sampled, although they likely had unrecorded immune exposures. The entry originates in a study of cytomegalovirus exposure and HLA in healthy donors. Study background: Genetic ancestry analysis placed over 65% of the 300 to 500 donors that were genotyped in the Caucasian-associated cluster.

Germline V CDR1 and CDR2: SEHNR, FQNEAQ (reference sequence). CDR3 length equals 13 residues. Trimming removed 1 base from V and 8 bases from J, with 9 bases in between. The PCR made use of 60 Vbeta and 13 Jbeta primers. Measured with immunoSEQ multiplex PCR; TCRdb has only the in-frame clones, and not every one. The data contain 65,000 to 100,000 clones, about 75% of them seen just once; the ten biggest clones take up 2% to 2.5%. Sequenced sample: PBMCs. V gene TRBV7-9 combines with J gene TRBJ2-1; D not resolved. The TCR sequence derives from a man in his forties in good health and CMV-seronegative. CDR3 region: CASSLDLADEQFF. Written as DNA, the CDR3 is TGTGCCAGCAGCTTAGATCTGGCGGATGAGCAGTTCTTC.